Listed here are 24 T cell receptor beta chains from one sample, sequenced in a study of blood T cell repertoires in COVID-19. The assay was immunoSEQ multiplex PCR, and TCRdb's table has in-frame clones only and misses some. The table shows some 190,000 clones, with 85% occurring only once. Sequencing was performed on peripheral blood. The receptors here all came from a person aged 70 to 85 with COVID-19, enrolled during active disease.

This chain joins TRBV6-5 and TRBJ1-1; the D is unclear. Trimming removed 6 bases at V and 5 bases at J, with 13 bases between. Per the germline V gene, CDR1 is MNHEY and CDR2 is SVGAGI. The CDR3 runs to 13 residues. The CDR3 DNA follows: TGTGCCAGCAGAACGGGTCCGGGAACTGAAGCTTTCTTT. It translates to CASRTGPGTEAFF.

The CDR3 loop reads CASSPGQPNEKLFF. In nucleotides, the CDR3 is TGTGCCAGCTCCCCCGGACAGCCAAATGAAAAACTGTTTTTT. V gene TRBV18 combines with J gene TRBJ1-4; TRBD1 might be the D (6 bases). Germline V gene data show CDR1 as KGHSH and CDR2 as LQKENI. This CDR3 contains 14 residues. V gave up 6 bases and J gave up 5 bases, with 13 bases separating them.

V and J are TRBV6-4 and TRBJ2-1; TRBD2 matches at 13 bases. Germline lookup yields CDR1 MRHNA and CDR2 SNTAGT. This CDR3 is 15 amino acids long. J lost 10 bases, V lost 2 bases, and 5 bases had no gene match. In DNA form, the CDR3 reads TGTGCCAGCAGTGACGGGGGACTAGCGGGAAACGAGCAGTTCTTC. Translated: CASSDGGLAGNEQFF.

The CDR3 DNA reads as TGTGCCAGCAGCTTACTTCAGGGGGCGAACTACGAGCAGTACTTC. This encodes CASSLLQGANYEQYF. This sequence joins TRBV11-2 and TRBJ2-7; 8 bases align to TRBD1. The V gene's germline CDR1 is SGHAT and CDR2 FQNNGV. The CDR3 extends over 15 amino acids. J was trimmed by 3 bases and V by 2 bases; bases with no gene match: 6.

The rearrangement links TRBV9 to TRBJ1-3; 8 nucleotides match TRBD1. Per germline, CDR1 SGDLS and CDR2 YYNGEE. The CDR3 runs 17 residues. Trimming cost V 4 bases and J 4 bases; bases outside gene matches: 13. The CDR3 sequence: CASSHYPDRGTGNTIYF. The DNA of the CDR3 is TGTGCCAGCAGCCATTACCCTGACAGGGGAACAGGAAACACCATATATTTT.

The chain recombines TRBV18 with TRBJ1-5; TRBD1 might be the D (5 bases). Trimming took off 2 bases at V and 0 bases at J, with 8 bases between the two ends. The CDR3 loop spans 15 amino acids. Germline V CDR1 and CDR2: KGHSH, LQKENI. The CDR3 DNA reads as TGTGCCAGCTCACCAACAGACAGTAGCAATCAGCCCCAGCATTTT. Translated, it gives CASSPTDSSNQPQHF.

The V and J genes are TRBV30 and TRBJ2-7, with TRBD2 matching over 8 bases. From germline, CDR1 is GTSNPN and CDR2 SVGIG (reference sequence). The V and J ends lost 0 bases and 0 bases, in that order; junction bases with no gene match: 4. This CDR3 is built from 15 residues. The CDR3 is CAWSVGRGSSYEQYF. CDR3 nucleotides: TGTGCCTGGAGTGTCGGGAGGGGAAGCTCCTACGAGCAGTACTTC.

V usage is TRBV5-1 and J usage is TRBJ1-1; unclear D gene. This CDR3 region has 13 residues. Trimming pared 7 bases from V and 4 bases from J, leaving 14 bases between. The germline V gene encodes CDR1 SGHRS and CDR2 YFSETQ. The CDR3, as DNA: TGCGCCAGCGGCATGGCGGTTTCCACTGAAGCTTTCTTT. Translated: CASGMAVSTEAFF. Using reference TRBV5-1 and TRBJ1-1 for the parts outside the CDR3, the full variable domain is KAGVTQTPRYLIKTRGQQVTLSCSPISGHRSVSWYQQTPGQGLQFLFEYFSETQRNKGNFPGRFSGRQFSNSRSEMNVSTLELGDSALYLCASGMAVSTEAFFGQGTRLTVV.

V is TRBV6-2 or TRBV6-3 and J is TRBJ2-5; a possible D gene is TRBD1 (6 bases). Trimming removed 9 bases at V and 4 bases at J, with 9 bases between. Germline CDR1 MNHEY, CDR2 SVGEGT. The CDR3 contains 11 residues. This CDR3 reads CASSRGETQYF. For the CDR3, the DNA is TGTGCCAGTAGCAGGGGAGAGACCCAGTACTTC.

Concerning this clone itself: A junction end diverges from the germline sequence, so it may reflect a read error. The chain links TRBV3-1 (or the pseudogene TRBV3-2) to TRBJ1-2, with D perhaps TRBD1 (5 bases). Germline assignment: CDR1 LGHDT and CDR2 YNNKEL (reference sequence). This CDR3 has 13 amino acids. The CDR3, as DNA: TGTGCCAGCAGCAAAGACAGTAACTATGGCTACACCTTC. Translation gives CASSKDSNYGYTF.

This chain connects TRBV18 to TRBJ2-7; no definite D call. The CDR3 consists of 14 residues. Trimming removed 2 bases at V and 0 bases at J, with 8 bases between. The germline CDR1 and CDR2 sequences are KGHSH and LQKENI. The CDR3 loop reads CASSPGRSSYEQYF. In nucleotides, the CDR3 is TGTGCCAGCTCACCAGGAAGGAGCTCCTACGAGCAGTACTTC.

This clone was counted only a few times. The V gene is TRBV11-2, the J gene TRBJ2-7; no reliable D call. Germline lookup yields CDR1 SGHAT and CDR2 FQNNGV. The CDR3 length is 14 residues. V was shortened by 2 bases and J by 3 bases, with 11 bases between the two germline ends. This CDR3 reads CASSLIAPVYEQYF. The CDR3 DNA reads TGTGCCAGCAGCTTAATAGCCCCGGTCTACGAGCAGTACTTC.

J is TRBJ1-5 and V is TRBV15; D gene uncertain. The germline V and J ends were trimmed by 0 bases and 4 bases, with 19 bases remaining between them. The CDR3 sequence is 18 residues long. CDR1 is LNHNV, CDR2 YYDKDF, per germline (reference sequence). As DNA, the CDR3 is TGTGCCACCAGCAGAGATCGCGGAGTAAAAGGCCAGAATCAGCCCCAGCATTTT. Its translation: CATSRDRGVKGQNQPQHF.

The V and J genes are TRBV5-6 and TRBJ1-3, with a tentative D call TRBD1 (6 bases). Germline V gives CDR1 SGHDT, CDR2 YYEEEE. The CDR3 contains 15 residues. V was trimmed by 5 bases and J by 0 bases, leaving 12 bases between them. The CDR3 reads CASRVEGDSGNTIYF. CDR3 in DNA: TGTGCCAGCAGAGTCGAGGGGGACTCTGGAAACACCATATATTTT.

The V and J genes are TRBV10-3 and TRBJ2-7; 8 bases align to TRBD1. Germline loops: CDR1 ENHRY, CDR2 SYGVKD. J gave up 0 bases and V 4 bases, and 5 bases lay outside the gene matches. CDR3 length: 15 residues. The CDR3 coding sequence is TGTGCCATCAGTGGAAGACAGGGGCACTCCTACGAGCAGTACTTC. Translation: CAISGRQGHSYEQYF.

This chain connects TRBV28 to TRBJ1-2; 7 bases match TRBD1. Per the germline V gene, CDR1 is MDHEN and CDR2 is SYDVKM. J gave up 8 bases and V 11 bases, and 8 bases lay outside the gene matches. This CDR3 has 11 residues. CDR3 sequence reads: CASQGTRGYTF. The DNA for the CDR3 is TGTGCCTCACAGGGGACGAGGGGCTACACCTTC.

The chain employs TRBV4-1 and TRBJ2-5; TRBD2 is a possible D gene (6 bases). Germline V gene sequence: CDR1 MGHRA, CDR2 YSYEKL. This CDR3 has 14 amino acids. V was cut by 1 base and J by 5 bases, with 11 bases left in between. DNA for the CDR3: TGCGCCAGCAGCCAAGTGCCAGGGAGGGAGACCCAGTACTTC. It translates to CASSQVPGRETQYF.

The V and J genes are TRBV7-9 and TRBJ2-5; D is perhaps TRBD1 (6 bases). V was pared by 5 bases and J by 1 base, with 14 bases between. Germline CDR1 reads SEHNR; CDR2 reads FQNEAQ (reference sequence). This CDR3 has 15 residues. The CDR3, as DNA: TGTGCCAGCAGCCTGAATGGGGGCTTCCAAGAGACCCAGTACTTC. The encoded protein is CASSLNGGFQETQYF.

This clone has ten or more counts. This chain uses TRBV7-9 with TRBJ2-7; TRBD1 agrees at 7 bases. The CDR3 contains 16 residues. Trimming at V came to 6 bases and at J to 5 bases, leaving 16 bases not matched to a gene. Germline values: CDR1 SEHNR, CDR2 FQNEAQ (reference sequence). In DNA form, the CDR3 reads TGTGCCAGCAGTTTCCTTAGACAGGGAGAATCCCACGAGCAGTACTTC. This sequence encodes CASSFLRQGESHEQYF.

As DNA, the CDR3 is TGTGCCAGCAGCAGCCAGAGGGACAGGGTCGGCGGGGAGCTGTTTTTT. This encodes CASSSQRDRVGGELFF. The J gene is TRBJ2-2, the V gene TRBV5-4; 9 nucleotides match TRBD1. Germline CDR1 is SGHNT and CDR2 is YYREEE (reference sequence). The junction had 11 bases not matched to a gene; V was cut back by 4 bases and J by 7 bases. This CDR3 contains 16 residues.

The chain combines TRBV2 with TRBJ1-3; a possible D gene is TRBD1 (5 bases). Germline V gene lookup returns CDR1 SNHLY and CDR2 FYNNEI. The length of the CDR3 is 14 residues. The germline V and J ends were trimmed by 7 bases and 2 bases, with 12 bases remaining between them. Written as DNA, the CDR3 is TGTGCCAGCACCCCCAGGGTCGCTGGAAACACCATATATTTT. As protein: CASTPRVAGNTIYF.

V gene TRBV5-1 combines with J gene TRBJ2-2; 7 bases fit TRBD2. The CDR3 length is 15 residues. From germline, CDR1 is SGHRS and CDR2 YFSETQ. Trimming cost V 4 bases and J 4 bases; bases outside gene matches: 7. CDR3 sequence: CASSHSGSTTGELFF. CDR3 nucleotide sequence: TGCGCCAGCAGCCATAGCGGGTCCACCACCGGGGAGCTGTTTTTT.

The J gene is TRBJ1-5, the V gene TRBV6-2 or TRBV6-3, with D possibly matching TRBD1 (5 bases). Between the trimmed V and J ends, which lost 2 bases and 8 bases, there was a span of 7 bases. This CDR3 has 12 amino acids. Germline lookup yields CDR1 MNHEY and CDR2 SVGEGT. CDR3 sequence (DNA): TGTGCCAGCAGTTACCCGGACAAGCCCCAGCATTTT. Its translation: CASSYPDKPQHF.

This clone was counted a single time. The V and J genes are TRBV27 and TRBJ2-5; D uncertain. V shed 5 bases and J shed 7 bases, with 8 bases lying between them. Germline-derived CDR1 and CDR2 are MNHEY and SMNVEV (reference sequence). The CDR3 has 11 residues. The CDR3 DNA follows: TGTGCCAGCAGTACGAGAGGGACCCAGTACTTC. Translating gives CASSTRGTQYF.